Presented here are 20 T cell receptor beta chains from one specimen sequenced in a study of a mutant IDH1 vaccine in newly diagnosed glioma. No cognate antigen is known for these TCRs. Time point of the sample: week 47, end of study. The content of each vaccine dose was 300 ug of mutant IDH1 20-mer peptide, and topical imiquimod accompanied it. Sequencing was performed with immunoSEQ multiplex PCR; in TCRdb, only in-frame clones are kept and a portion is missing. The repertoire includes more than 35,000 clones, 60% to 85% of them detected once, and about 10% sits in the top ten. The source was PBMCs, collected from a glioma patient whose treatment included an IDH1 peptide vaccine. These receptor sequences come from a man between 40 and 49 years old with glioma.

This chain links TRBV9 with TRBJ1-1, with D maybe TRBD1 (6 bases). Germline V gene data show CDR1 as SGDLS and CDR2 as YYNGEE. The CDR3 is 14 amino acids. V lost 4 bases and J 3 bases, leaving 13 bases between the germline ends. The CDR3 DNA is TGTGCCAGCAGCTTAGTACAGGGAGACACTGAAGCTTTCTTT. It translates to CASSLVQGDTEAFF.

The chain employs TRBV19 and TRBJ1-5; D is ambiguous. V lost 4 bases and J lost 3, with 13 bases in between. CDR1 is LNHDA, CDR2 SQIVND, per germline (reference sequence). The CDR3 totals 15 residues. The CDR3 nucleotides read TGTGCCAGTAGTACCTTCCACGGGGACAATCAGCCCCAGCATTTT. This sequence encodes CASSTFHGDNQPQHF. The full variable domain, with the rest looked up from reference TRBV19 and TRBJ1-5, is DGGITQSPKYLFRKEGQNVTLSCEQNLNHDAMYWYRQDPGQGLRLIYYSQIVNDFQKGDIAEGYSVSREKKESFPLTVTSAQKNPTAFYLCASSTFHGDNQPQHFGDGTRLSIL.

The V and J genes are TRBV4-3 and TRBJ1-2; the match to TRBD1 covers 10 bases. The CDR3 consists of 15 residues. After removal of 0 bases from V and 5 bases from J, the junction contained 3 bases not matched to a gene. Germline lookup yields CDR1 LGHNA and CDR2 YSLEER. DNA of the CDR3: TGCGCCAGCAGCCAAGATCGGACAGGGGGATATGGCTACACCTTC. It yields the protein CASSQDRTGGYGYTF.

This chain connects TRBV7-2 to TRBJ2-3, with D unresolved. CDR3 length: 12 residues. CDR1 is SGHTA, CDR2 FQGNSA, per germline. The V gene lost 1 base and the J gene lost 5 bases, with 4 bases spanning the gap. Written as DNA, the CDR3 is TGTGCCAGCAGCTTAGGTAAAGATACGCAGTATTTT. Protein sequence: CASSLGKDTQYF.

The chain joins TRBV11-2 to TRBJ1-1, with D perhaps matching TRBD1 (6 bases). CDR1 is SGHAT, CDR2 FQNNGV, per germline. Deletions cut 2 bases from V and 1 base from J, with 8 bases between. The CDR3 sequence is 14 residues long. CDR3 coding DNA: TGTGCCAGCAGCTTAAACAGGGCGAACACTGAAGCTTTCTTT. This codes for CASSLNRANTEAFF.

This chain uses TRBV5-1 with TRBJ2-3; D unclear. Germline V CDR1 and CDR2: SGHRS, YFSETQ. Between the trimmed V and J ends, which lost 5 bases and 6 bases, there was a span of 16 bases. The CDR3 consists of 14 residues. The CDR3 DNA is TGCGCCAGCAGAATAGAGTCCTCTTTGGATACGCAGTATTTT. Its protein product is CASRIESSLDTQYF.

V is TRBV5-4 and J is TRBJ2-5, with D perhaps TRBD2 (6 bases). V was pared by 4 bases and J by 2 bases, with 15 bases between. Germline assignment: CDR1 SGHNT and CDR2 YYREEE (reference sequence). The CDR3 totals 15 residues. CDR3 residues: CASSQTTGTQETQYF. The CDR3 DNA sequence: TGTGCCAGCAGCCAGACGACCGGGACTCAAGAGACCCAGTACTTC. The whole variable domain, remainder taken from reference TRBV5-4 and TRBJ2-5, is ETGVTQSPTHLIKTRGQQVTLRCSSQSGHNTVSWYQQALGQGPQFIFQYYREEENGRGNFPPRFSGLQFPNYSSELNVNALELDDSALYLCASSQTTGTQETQYFGPGTRLLVL.

In this sample, this clone turned up once. The V call is TRBV18, the J call TRBJ2-1, with 9 bases aligning to TRBD2. CDR3 length equals 17 residues. Trimming at V came to 6 bases and at J to 5 bases, leaving 14 bases not matched to a gene. Germline V gene lookup returns CDR1 KGHSH and CDR2 LQKENI. This chain's CDR3 is CASSPPLAGVFDNEQFF. The CDR3 DNA reads TGTGCCAGCTCCCCTCCCTTAGCGGGAGTATTCGACAATGAGCAGTTCTTC.

This chain connects TRBV2 to TRBJ2-6; no clear D. The CDR3 consists of 13 residues. V was shortened by 0 bases and J by 13 bases, with 10 bases between the two germline ends. Germline CDR1 is SNHLY and CDR2 is FYNNEI. For the CDR3, the DNA is TGTGCCAGCAGTGAAGCCCCCTTCGGTGTCCTGACTTTC. It encodes CASSEAPFGVLTF.

This chain uses TRBV7-9 with TRBJ1-2; D uncertain. There are 12 residues in the CDR3. Per the germline V gene, CDR1 is SEHNR and CDR2 is FQNEAQ (reference sequence). Between the trimmed V and J ends, which lost 2 bases and 5 bases, there was a span of 6 bases. CDR3 sequence: CASSLLTYGYTF. CDR3 DNA sequence: TGTGCCAGCAGCTTACTAACATATGGCTACACCTTC.

The rearrangement joins TRBV5-4 to TRBJ2-5; 11 bases map to TRBD1. The CDR3 has 14 amino acids. CDR1 is SGHNT, CDR2 YYREEE, per germline (reference sequence). The ends lost 4 bases at V and 6 bases at J; junction bases unmatched: 5. The CDR3 DNA is TGTGCCAGCAGCACGGACAGGGGGCAGAAGACCCAGTACTTC. This codes for CASSTDRGQKTQYF. Looking up the rest from reference TRBV5-4 and TRBJ2-5 gives the full variable domain: ETGVTQSPTHLIKTRGQQVTLRCSSQSGHNTVSWYQQALGQGPQFIFQYYREEENGRGNFPPRFSGLQFPNYSSELNVNALELDDSALYLCASSTDRGQKTQYFGPGTRLLVL.

The chain employs TRBV6-1 and TRBJ1-2, with D perhaps TRBD1 (5 bases). V lost 5 bases to trimming and J lost 6 bases, with 16 bases between them. The CDR3 has 14 amino acids. Germline CDR1 reads MNHNS; CDR2 reads SASEGT. This chain's CDR3 is CASSPLAGPNGYTF. CDR3 nucleotide sequence: TGTGCCAGCAGTCCCCTCGCGGGGCCGAATGGCTACACCTTC.

V and J are TRBV9 and TRBJ2-3, with 7 bases fitting TRBD2. V shed 4 bases and J 5 bases; nucleotides not matched to a gene: 7. This CDR3 is 14 amino acids long. CDR1 and CDR2 from the germline V gene are SGDLS and YYNGEE. The CDR3 DNA follows: TGTGCCAGCAGCCAGACTAGCCTTCGAGATACGCAGTATTTT. Residues: CASSQTSLRDTQYF. Full variable domain (outside the CDR3, taken from reference TRBV9 and TRBJ2-3): DSGVTQTPKHLITATGQRVTLRCSPRSGDLSVYWYQQSLDQGLQFLIQYYNGEERAKGNILERFSAQQFPDLHSELNLSSLELGDSALYFCASSQTSLRDTQYFGPGTRLTVL.

The chain recombines TRBV2 with TRBJ1-2; D is ambiguous. This CDR3 spans 12 amino acids. In germline, CDR1 is SNHLY, CDR2 FYNNEI. Trimming took off 3 bases at V and 4 bases at J, with 6 bases between the two ends. The CDR3 spells CASSEGSYGYTF. The CDR3 nucleotides read TGTGCCAGCAGTGAGGGGAGCTATGGCTACACCTTC.

Within the sample, this clone is medium-sized. This chain links TRBV5-4 with TRBJ1-2, with D perhaps matching TRBD1 (5 bases). CDR1 and CDR2 (germline): SGHNT, YYREEE (reference sequence). V lost 1 base, J lost 7 bases, and 17 bases lay in between. The CDR3 is 15 amino acids. Here the CDR3 reads CASSLFWQGERGYTF. DNA for the CDR3: TGTGCCAGCAGCTTGTTCTGGCAGGGAGAACGTGGCTACACCTTC.

This clone was detected only a few times. This chain connects TRBV6-1 to TRBJ1-5; no clear D gene. The CDR3 length is 15 residues. Germline lookup yields CDR1 MNHNS and CDR2 SASEGT. V was shortened by 3 bases and J by 2 bases, with 11 bases between the two germline ends. Here the CDR3 reads CASSDGPPGNQPQHF. The CDR3 DNA is TGTGCCAGCAGTGACGGACCCCCGGGCAATCAGCCCCAGCATTTT.

The rearrangement uses TRBV5-1 and TRBJ2-2; 7 bases map to TRBD2. CDR3 length: 16 residues. V lost 0 bases and J lost 3; bases outside the gene matches: 5. Germline V lookup: CDR1 SGHRS, CDR2 YFSETQ. CDR3 bases: TGCGCCAGCAGCTTGGATGGGGGGGAGGACACCGGGGAGCTGTTTTTT. Its translation is CASSLDGGEDTGELFF.

The chain joins TRBV28 to TRBJ2-1, with D perhaps TRBD1 or TRBD2 (5 bases each). The CDR3 contains 15 residues. Looked up from germline, CDR1 is MDHEN and CDR2 is SYDVKM. Trimming took 5 bases from V and 8 from J, leaving 19 bases between them. Here the CDR3 DNA reads TGTGCCAGCAGTAGACGGACGGGACGGGAATATGAGCAGTTCTTC. Protein sequence: CASSRRTGREYEQFF.

The genes are TRBV28 and TRBJ1-5; D not certain. V dropped 7 bases and J dropped 1 base, with 11 bases sitting between them. The CDR3 covers 14 residues. The germline V gene has CDR1 MDHEN and CDR2 SYDVKM. CDR3 residues: CASTLIRSNQPQHF. The CDR3 DNA is TGTGCCAGCACCCTAATAAGGAGCAATCAGCCCCAGCATTTT. Full variable domain (remainder filled in from reference TRBV28 and TRBJ1-5): DVKVTQSSRYLVKRTGEKVFLECVQDMDHENMFWYRQDPGLGLRLIYFSYDVKMKEKGDIPEGYSVSREKKERFSLILESASTNQTSMYLCASTLIRSNQPQHFGDGTRLSIL.

The rearrangement links TRBV10-3 to TRBJ2-2; D is unresolved. This CDR3 is built from 14 residues. Germline lookup yields CDR1 ENHRY and CDR2 SYGVKD. Trimming took 3 bases from V and 6 from J, leaving 11 bases between them. The CDR3 nucleotides are TGTGCCATCAGTGATTACGGACGGCCCGGGGAGCTGTTTTTT. As protein: CAISDYGRPGELFF.